These 31 T cell receptor beta chains originate from one sample sequenced in a study of blood T cells in healthy people across ages. A J-beta primer mix and a sample-barcoded 5' primer were used in a second PCR of about 7 to 11 cycles. TCRdb redid the calling of the 5' RACE reads with MiXCR, one entry per CDR3 protein. The sample includes about 1.7 million distinct CDR3 sequences, roughly 27% of them seen just once. Sequencing used blood. The source is a woman under 40 in good health.

This clonotype was counted only a few times. The chain has TRBV30 and TRBJ2-1; tentatively, D is TRBD2 (5 bases). Per germline, CDR1 GTSNPN and CDR2 SVGIG (reference sequence). The CDR3 covers 9 residues. CDR3 nucleotides: TGTGCTACTCCGGGGGAGCAGTTCTTC. Protein sequence: CATPGEQFF.

Points on this clonotype: The conserved final phenylalanine or tryptophan is absent from the CDR3, which likely points to a read error. This sequence joins TRBV2 and TRBJ2-5; no definite D call. The CDR3 is made up of 12 amino acids. V lost 6 bases and J 7 bases, leaving 12 bases between the germline ends. Per germline, CDR1 SNHLY and CDR2 FYNNEI. The DNA for the CDR3 is TGTGCCAGCAGGGGAAGGGTCGGGACCCAGTACTGC. Translating gives CASRGRVGTQYC.

This clonotype was detected a few times. The chain recombines TRBV5-1 with TRBJ1-2; a possible D gene is TRBD1 (5 bases). With 2 bases removed from V and 2 bases from J, the gap between germline ends came to 13 bases. This CDR3 is built from 15 residues. Per the germline V gene, CDR1 is SGHRS and CDR2 is YFSETQ. CDR3 sequence reads: CASSLTAGSNYGYTF. The DNA for the CDR3 is TGCGCCAGCAGCTTAACGGCAGGGAGCAACTATGGCTACACCTTC. Looking up the rest from reference TRBV5-1 and TRBJ1-2 gives the full variable domain: KAGVTQTPRYLIKTRGQQVTLSCSPISGHRSVSWYQQTPGQGLQFLFEYFSETQRNKGNFPGRFSGRQFSNSRSEMNVSTLELGDSALYLCASSLTAGSNYGYTFGSGTRLTVV.

This clonotype has more than one count but fewer than ten. The chain employs TRBV5-1 and TRBJ1-2, with unresolved D. Germline values: CDR1 SGHRS, CDR2 YFSETQ. The CDR3 spans 15 residues. Trimming removed 4 bases at V and 1 base at J, with 14 bases between. CDR3 loop: CASSPEGAINYGYTF. CDR3 sequence (DNA): TGCGCCAGCAGCCCGGAGGGCGCCATTAACTATGGCTACACCTTC.

This clonotype was counted only a few times. The chain joins TRBV12-3 or TRBV12-4 to TRBJ2-3, with D unresolved. CDR3 length equals 12 residues. Trimming stripped 1 base from V and 7 bases from J, with 6 bases between. The CDR3 region has the DNA TGTGCCAGCAGTTTAGGGGGATATACGCAGTATTTT. It encodes CASSLGGYTQYF.

This clonotype was seen ten or more times. The gene calls are TRBV6-2 or TRBV6-3 and TRBJ2-7; D may be TRBD2 (5 bases). V lost 7 bases to trimming and J lost 6 bases, with 16 bases between them. The germline gives CDR1 MNHEY, CDR2 SVGEGT. The CDR3 length is 13 residues. The CDR3 region has the DNA TGTGCCAGCAACTCTGGGCTGACTATCGAGCAGTACTTC. Residues: CASNSGLTIEQYF.

This sequence joins TRBV3-1 and TRBJ2-3; no reliable D call. From germline, CDR1 is LGHDT and CDR2 YNNKEL (reference sequence). The CDR3 is 14 amino acids. The V gene lost 0 bases and the J gene lost 6 bases, with 10 bases spanning the gap. The CDR3 here is CASSQDRPVDTQYF. The CDR3 DNA is TGTGCCAGCAGCCAAGATCGCCCCGTGGATACGCAGTATTTT.

Only a few counts were recorded for this clonotype. The CDR3 protein is CASRVDTDPQETQYF. The CDR3 nucleotides are TGCGCCAGCAGAGTCGATACGGACCCCCAAGAGACCCAGTACTTC. The rearrangement links TRBV5-1 to TRBJ2-5; no reliable D call. Deletions cut 5 bases from V and 1 base from J, with 15 bases between. The CDR3 is made up of 15 amino acids. CDR1 is SGHRS, CDR2 YFSETQ, per germline.

In this sample, this clonotype turned up a few times. CDR3 DNA sequence: TGTGCCAGTAGTATCGAGCCGGGTGGACAGACCCAGTACTTC. This codes for CASSIEPGGQTQYF. The V gene is TRBV19, the J gene TRBJ2-5; D gene unclear. V lost 3 bases, J lost 6 bases, and 14 bases lay in between. Germline V gene lookup returns CDR1 LNHDA and CDR2 SQIVND (reference sequence). The CDR3 has 14 residues.

The chain couples TRBV20-1 to TRBJ1-2, with a tentative D call TRBD1 (6 bases). Germline loops: CDR1 DFQATT, CDR2 SNEGSKA (reference sequence). CDR3 length: 14 residues. Trimming removed 6 bases from V and 2 bases from J, with 16 bases in between. The CDR3 region is CSARTLDRNYGYTF. Written as DNA, the CDR3 is TGCAGTGCCCGGACCCTCGACAGGAACTATGGCTACACCTTC.

In its sample, this clonotype was seen many times. At one end the junction does not follow the germline gene, possibly because of a read error. The rearrangement uses TRBV5-1 and TRBJ2-1; TRBD1 aligns across 12 bases. CDR1 SGHRS and CDR2 YFSETQ come from the germline V gene. This CDR3 is 15 amino acids long. CDR3 region: CASSLRDRGHNEQFF. In DNA form, the CDR3 reads TGTGCCAGCAGTTTACGGGACAGGGGGCATAATGAGCAGTTCTTC. Full variable domain (outside the CDR3, taken from reference TRBV5-1 and TRBJ2-1): KAGVTQTPRYLIKTRGQQVTLSCSPISGHRSVSWYQQTPGQGLQFLFEYFSETQRNKGNFPGRFSGRQFSNSRSEMNVSTLELGDSALYLCASSLRDRGHNEQFFGPGTRLTVL.

With regard to this clonotype: The junction departs from germline at one end; a sequencing error may be responsible. The chain is built from TRBV12-3 or TRBV12-4 and TRBJ2-3; 10 bases line up with TRBD2. The CDR3 is 15 amino acids. CDR3 nucleotides: TGTGCCACCTCTCGTCCTAGCGGGAGAAAAGATGCGCAGTATTTT. It is translated as CATSRPSGRKDAQYF.

This chain uses TRBV13 with TRBJ2-7, with unresolved D. CDR1 is PRHDT, CDR2 FYEKMQ, per germline (reference sequence). This CDR3 contains 14 residues. V was shortened by 0 bases and J by 6 bases, with 12 bases between the two germline ends. CDR3 coding DNA: TGTGCCAGCAGCTTAGGGTTAGCCTCAGCCGAGCAGTACTTC. Translated: CASSLGLASAEQYF.

The chain links TRBV20-1 to TRBJ2-1; TRBD2 agrees at 9 bases. The trim removed 5 bases at V and 4 bases at J, leaving 9 bases unmatched. Germline-derived CDR1 and CDR2 are DFQATT and SNEGSKA (reference sequence). CDR3 size: 15 residues. CDR3 protein: CSAGGRGGPYNEQFF. The CDR3 DNA reads TGCAGTGCTGGGGGGCGGGGGGGCCCTTACAATGAGCAGTTCTTC.

The table lists this clonotype with many counts. V usage is TRBV12-3 or TRBV12-4 and J usage is TRBJ2-7, with 10 bases aligning to TRBD2. The CDR3 is 15 amino acids. With V trimmed by 3 bases and J by 4 bases, 6 bases remained unmatched. CDR3 protein: CASSFRLAGGYEQYF. The CDR3 DNA follows: TGTGCCAGCAGTTTTCGACTAGCGGGCGGTTACGAGCAGTACTTC.

The genes are TRBV29-1 and TRBJ2-7; 10 bases match TRBD2. The J call is doubtful: the DNA matches TRBJ2-5 better. This CDR3 contains 16 residues. Germline V gene data show CDR1 as SQVTM and CDR2 as ANQGSEA. The CDR3: CSARETSGWAGETQYF. For the CDR3, the DNA is TGCAGCGCCCGAGAGACTAGCGGGTGGGCAGGGGAGACCCAGTACTTC.

About this clonotype: With a much larger clone just one base away, this may be a read error. The chain combines TRBV4-1 with TRBJ2-1; D is perhaps TRBD1 (5 bases). CDR1 is MGHRA, CDR2 YSYEKL, per germline. The CDR3 sequence is 15 residues long. CDR3 DNA: TGCGCCACCAGCCACCAGAGACAGATAAACAATGAGCAGTTCTTC. Translating it yields CATSHQRQINNEQFF.

This chain uses TRBV12-3 or TRBV12-4 with TRBJ2-3; D tentatively reads TRBD1 or TRBD2 (5 bases each). The CDR3 extends over 14 amino acids. Between the trimmed V and J ends, which lost 2 bases and 6 bases, there was a span of 12 bases. In DNA, the CDR3 is TGTGCCAGCAGTTTAAGCTCAGAGGGGGATACGCAGTATTTT. Its translation is CASSLSSEGDTQYF.

There are many counts of this clonotype. The rearrangement links TRBV29-1 to TRBJ1-1; possible D gene TRBD1, 5 bases. From germline, CDR1 is SQVTM and CDR2 ANQGSEA. This CDR3 is built from 12 residues. V lost 4 bases and J 0 bases, leaving 6 bases between the germline ends. CDR3 in DNA: TGCAGCGTTGGGGGGGTGAACACTGAAGCTTTCTTT. Translated: CSVGGVNTEAFF. Using reference TRBV29-1 and TRBJ1-1 for the parts outside the CDR3, the full variable domain is SAVISQKPSRDICQRGTSLTIQCQVDSQVTMMFWYRQQPGQSLTLIATANQGSEATYESGFVIDKFPISRPNLTFSTLTVSNMSPEDSSIYLCSVGGVNTEAFFGQGTRLTVV.

This clonotype was observed many times. The chain uses TRBV7-8 and TRBJ2-7, with D uncertain. Deletions cut 1 base from V and 7 bases from J, with 8 bases between. Germline V gives CDR1 SGHVS, CDR2 FQNEAQ. The length of the CDR3 is 12 residues. The CDR3 reads CASSLVGEEQYF. CDR3 DNA sequence: TGTGCCAGCAGCTTAGTTGGAGAAGAGCAGTACTTC.

This chain uses TRBV29-1 with TRBJ2-7, with D perhaps matching TRBD2 (6 bases). CDR3 length equals 14 residues. V lost 0 bases and J lost 0, with 9 bases in between. Germline V gives CDR1 SQVTM, CDR2 ANQGSEA. This chain's CDR3 is CSVEDLATSYEQYF. DNA of the CDR3: TGCAGCGTTGAAGATCTAGCGACCTCCTACGAGCAGTACTTC.

The chain has TRBV12-3 or TRBV12-4 and TRBJ1-4; no clear D. V lost 6 bases and J 4 bases, leaving 12 bases between the germline ends. This CDR3 region has 14 residues. The CDR3 DNA reads as TGTGCCAGCAGGGGAGAAGCGGTTAATGAAAAACTGTTTTTT. This codes for CASRGEAVNEKLFF.

V usage is TRBV6-6 and J usage is TRBJ2-5; D may be TRBD2 (6 bases). V was shortened by 2 bases and J by 4 bases, with 11 bases between the two germline ends. The CDR3 runs to 14 residues. Germline V gene data show CDR1 as MNHNY and CDR2 as SVGAGI (reference sequence). The CDR3: CASSYNLARETQYF. The CDR3 bases are TGTGCCAGCAGTTACAATCTAGCGCGAGAGACCCAGTACTTC.

The chain links TRBV25-1 to TRBJ1-2; D might be TRBD1 (5 bases). The CDR3 contains 13 residues. The V gene's germline CDR1 is MGHDK and CDR2 SYGVNS. Trimming shortened V by 1 base and J by 4 bases, and 7 bases separated the two germline ends. The CDR3 is CASSEWGTYGYTF. The CDR3 region has the DNA TGTGCCAGCAGTGAATGGGGGACCTATGGCTACACCTTC.

This clonotype was found a few times. V is TRBV2 and J is TRBJ2-6; D uncertain. This CDR3 comprises 16 residues. Germline lookup yields CDR1 SNHLY and CDR2 FYNNEI. V was shortened by 5 bases and J by 0 bases, with 11 bases between the two germline ends. Here the CDR3 reads CASSPMRTSGANVLTF. The CDR3 DNA is TGTGCCAGCAGTCCTATGCGGACCTCTGGGGCCAACGTCCTGACTTTC.

The chain combines TRBV29-1 with TRBJ1-2; 8 nucleotides match TRBD1. V lost 7 bases to trimming and J lost 7 bases; unmatched junction nucleotides: 8. CDR1 SQVTM and CDR2 ANQGSEA come from the germline V gene. The CDR3 sequence is 12 residues long. The DNA for the CDR3 is TGCAGCGCCGGACAGGGAAGTCGTGGCTACACCTTC. It translates to CSAGQGSRGYTF.

The chain employs TRBV9 and TRBJ2-1; no firm D call. Deletions cut 0 bases from V and 8 bases from J, with 15 bases between. From germline, CDR1 is SGDLS and CDR2 YYNGEE. The CDR3 loop spans 15 amino acids. The DNA of the CDR3 is TGTGCCAGCAGCGTAGACACTGAAGAAACGGATGAGCAGTTCTTC. It is translated as CASSVDTEETDEQFF.

The table lists this clonotype with a few counts. V and J are TRBV29-1 and TRBJ2-3; D may be TRBD2 (6 bases). V was trimmed by 1 base and J by 2 bases, leaving 16 bases between them. Germline CDR1 and CDR2: SQVTM and ANQGSEA. The length of the CDR3 is 16 residues. CDR3: CSVEGFGSGDTDTQYF. CDR3 sequence (DNA): TGCAGCGTTGAAGGCTTTGGTAGCGGCGACACAGATACGCAGTATTTT.

This clonotype was detected many times. The CDR3 DNA reads as TGTGCCAGCAGCTTGTTAGGCCAGGCGCAGACCTACGAGCAGTACTTC. Its translation is CASSLLGQAQTYEQYF. V and J are TRBV5-5 and TRBJ2-7; D unresolved. Trimming stripped 1 base from V and 2 bases from J, with 16 bases between. This CDR3 contains 16 residues. Germline lookup yields CDR1 SGHKS and CDR2 YYEKEE (reference sequence).

This rearrangement joins TRBV12-3 or TRBV12-4 to TRBJ2-3; 14 positions match TRBD2. The CDR3 covers 18 residues. The V and J ends lost 7 bases and 2 bases, in that order; junction bases with no gene match: 11. As DNA, the CDR3 is TGTGCCAGCATCATCTCTTGGACTAGCGGGGGGTACACAGATACGCAGTATTTT. Translating gives CASIISWTSGGYTDTQYF.

This clonotype was seen many times. The chain carries TRBV10-3 and TRBJ1-2, with TRBD1 identical over 7 bases. This CDR3 is 16 amino acids long. V trimming: 3 bases; J trimming: 3 bases; junction bases outside the gene matches: 10. From germline, CDR1 is ENHRY and CDR2 SYGVKD. The CDR3 region is CAISDPRTGTDYGYTF. Written as DNA, the CDR3 is TGTGCCATCAGTGACCCAAGGACAGGAACGGACTATGGCTACACCTTC.